One sample yielded the 29 T cell receptor beta chains listed below, sequenced in a study of tumor-infiltrating lymphocytes in primary liver carcinoma. RNA and DNA were co-extracted from about 20-30 mg of unsorted bulk tissue. Production of TCR beta cDNA used approximately 0.55 ug total RNA together with a constant-region primer. Libraries covering TCR beta were generated through three nested multiplex PCR rounds (using a slightly modified ARM-PCR). Use of TRBV1-TRBV30 forward primers with a C-beta reverse primer characterized the first two PCR rounds, which lasted around 9 cycles each. TCRdb reprocessed the multiplex PCR reads with MiXCR, giving one entry per CDR3 protein. This repertoire shows around 88,000 distinct CDR3 sequences, just over 65% found once; its top ten account for around 30%. Sequenced sample: tumor-adjacent normal liver tissue. The receptor set was obtained from a man aged 40-50 years with primary liver carcinoma and hepatitis B virus infection.

As to this clonotype: The junction does not match germline at one end; this may be a read error. The V and J genes are TRBV11-1 and TRBJ2-7; possible D gene TRBD2, 6 bases. CDR3 length equals 14 residues. CDR1 SGHAT and CDR2 FQDESV come from the germline V gene (reference sequence). The CDR3 region is CTSSAFGGTYGQYF. CDR3 DNA sequence: TGTACCAGCAGCGCCTTCGGAGGGACCTACGGGCAGTACTTC.

This rearrangement joins TRBV6-5 to TRBJ2-7; D is perhaps TRBD1 (5 bases). This CDR3 region has 17 residues. CDR1 is MNHEY and CDR2 is SVGAGI in the germline V gene. V lost 5 bases to trimming and J lost 2 bases, with 22 bases between them. CDR3: CASSQYTEQADTYEQYF. The CDR3 DNA follows: TGTGCCAGCAGTCAATACACGGAACAGGCGGATACCTACGAGCAGTACTTC.

This clonotype occurred a few times. The rearrangement joins TRBV2 to TRBJ2-3; 9 bases match TRBD1. In germline, CDR1 is SNHLY, CDR2 FYNNEI. The CDR3 runs to 15 residues. V shed 4 bases and J 0 bases; nucleotides not matched to a gene: 2. The chain's CDR3 is CASSGGQGSTDTQYF. CDR3 sequence (DNA): TGTGCCAGCAGTGGAGGACAGGGGAGCACAGATACGCAGTATTTT.

In the case of this clonotype: One end of the junction fails to match germline, which may point to a read error. This chain connects TRBV14 to TRBJ2-3; no clear D. Per the germline V gene, CDR1 is SGHDN and CDR2 is FVKESK. The CDR3 extends over 13 amino acids. This chain's CDR3 is CASSPLEMRTQYF. CDR3 in DNA: TGCGCCAGCAGCCCGCTTGAAATGCGTACGCAGTATTTT. Based on the CDR3 plus reference TRBV14 and TRBJ2-3, the full variable domain is EAGVTQFPSHSVIEKGQTVTLRCDPISGHDNLYWYRRVMGKEIKFLLHFVKESKQDESGMPNNRFLAERTGGTYSTLKVQPAELEDSGVYFCASSPLEMRTQYFGPGTRLTVL.

Comment on this clonotype: Lacking the conserved final phenylalanine or tryptophan, this CDR3 likely reflects a read error. This chain uses TRBV4-1 with TRBJ1-5, with 9 bases aligning to TRBD1. Germline trimming cut 1 base from V and 3 bases from J; bases unmatched to any gene: 1. The CDR3 runs to 15 residues. Germline V gives CDR1 MGHRA, CDR2 YSYEKL. Here the CDR3 reads CASSQGQGDNQPQHL. The CDR3 DNA sequence: TGCGCCAGCAGCCAAGGACAGGGGGACAATCAGCCCCAGCATCTT.

At least ten counts were recorded for this clonotype. CDR3: CASSQDLKYEQYF. DNA for the CDR3: TGCGCCAGCAGCCAAGATCTGAAGTACGAGCAGTACTTC. The J gene is TRBJ2-7, the V gene TRBV4-1; D not certain. Trimming removed 0 bases from V and 4 bases from J, with 7 bases in between. There are 13 residues in the CDR3. CDR1 is MGHRA, CDR2 YSYEKL, per germline.

Note on this clonotype: Since a much larger clone is just one base distant, this may be a read error. The rearrangement joins TRBV5-5 to TRBJ2-2; D remains unclear. There are 15 residues in the CDR3. The germline CDR1 and CDR2 sequences are SGHKS and YYEKEE (reference sequence). Deletions cut 1 base from V and 1 base from J, with 8 bases between. CDR3 loop: CASSLTVVNTGELFF. The CDR3 DNA reads as TGTGCCAGCAGCTTGACAGTGGTGAACACCGGGGAGCTGTTTTTT.

The chain joins TRBV5-6 to TRBJ1-2, with TRBD1 identical over 8 bases. CDR3 length: 15 amino acids. Germline assignment: CDR1 SGHDT and CDR2 YYEEEE. Trimming cost V 4 bases and J 6 bases; bases outside gene matches: 11. CDR3 DNA sequence: TGTGCCAGCAGCGTCTCGGGACAGGCAAAGGATGGCTACACCTTC. Translated: CASSVSGQAKDGYTF.

This clonotype was seen repeatedly, ten times or more. The gene calls are TRBV6-1 and TRBJ2-1, with D possibly called TRBD1 or TRBD2 (5 bases each). CDR1 MNHNS and CDR2 SASEGT come from the germline V gene. Trimming took off 4 bases at V and 2 bases at J, with 6 bases between the two ends. This CDR3 contains 13 residues. The CDR3 sequence is CASSGGPYNEQFF. The CDR3 bases are TGTGCCAGCAGTGGGGGACCCTACAATGAGCAGTTCTTC.

In its sample, this clonotype was seen many times. The rearrangement links TRBV29-1 to TRBJ2-3, with no clear D. CDR3 length: 14 amino acids. V was cut by 0 bases and J by 3 bases, with 10 bases left in between. Germline CDR1 is SQVTM and CDR2 is ANQGSEA. This CDR3 is CSVEDKLGTDTQYF. In DNA, the CDR3 is TGCAGCGTTGAAGATAAACTCGGGACAGATACGCAGTATTTT.

The rearrangement links TRBV7-9 to TRBJ2-3; possibly TRBD1 for D (5 bases). With the DNA end fitting TRBJ1-5 better, the J assignment may be wrong. Germline V gene data show CDR1 as SEHNR and CDR2 as FQNEAQ (reference sequence). The CDR3 is made up of 13 amino acids. The CDR3: CASSRDGTDTQHF. The CDR3 DNA follows: TGTGCCAGCAGTCGGGACGGCACAGATACGCAGCATTTT.

In the case of this clonotype: No conserved phenylalanine or tryptophan ends this CDR3, so it is likely a read error. This chain joins TRBV11-1 and TRBJ2-5, with D tentatively TRBD2 (5 bases). Trimming cost V 5 bases and J 1 base, with 26 bases left between them. CDR1 is SGHAT, CDR2 FQDESV, per germline (reference sequence). This CDR3 is 19 amino acids long. The DNA of the CDR3 is TGTGCCAGCAGCGCGCCCTCGGAGGTCAGGAAGGACTTCCAAGAGACCCAGTACTCC. Residues: CASSAPSEVRKDFQETQYS.

This clonotype was observed a handful of times. The junction departs from germline at one end; a sequencing error may be responsible. The chain recombines TRBV10-1 with TRBJ2-7; 9 bases are shared with TRBD1. The CDR3 is made up of 14 amino acids. CDR1 and CDR2 from the germline V gene are WNHNN and SYGVQD (reference sequence). Here the CDR3 reads CASSPPGQGGEQHF. The CDR3 DNA reads TGCGCCAGCAGCCCTCCGGGACAGGGAGGCGAGCAGCACTTC.

Concerning this clonotype: One end of the junction varies from germline; a read error may be responsible. The CDR3 DNA sequence: TGCGCCAGCAGTGCGGGGCAGAGCTCCTATAATGAGCAGTCCTTC. Its protein product is CASSAGQSSYNEQSF. V and J are TRBV10-2 and TRBJ2-1; D tentatively reads TRBD1 or TRBD2 (5 bases each). CDR3 size: 15 residues. CDR1 is WSHSY, CDR2 SAAADI, per germline.

There are many counts of this clonotype. The genes are TRBV25-1 and TRBJ2-5; D not resolved. Trimming removed 3 bases from V and 7 bases from J, with 12 bases in between. Germline CDR1 is MGHDK and CDR2 is SYGVNS. CDR3 length: 13 residues. CDR3: CASSDYGLGTQYF. The CDR3 DNA is TGTGCCAGCAGTGATTACGGCTTGGGGACCCAGTACTTC. The whole variable domain, remainder taken from reference TRBV25-1 and TRBJ2-5, is EADIYQTPRYLVIGTGKKITLECSQTMGHDKMYWYQQDPGMELHLIHYSYGVNSTEKGDLSSESTVSRIRTEHFPLTLESARPSHTSQYLCASSDYGLGTQYFGPGTRLLVL.

In this sample, this clonotype turned up a few times. An end of the junction differs from the germline gene, which may be a read error. The rearrangement joins TRBV11-1 to TRBJ2-3; possible D gene TRBD2, 5 bases. This CDR3 region has 14 residues. Germline lookup yields CDR1 SGHAT and CDR2 FQDESV (reference sequence). CDR3 amino acids: CANSLSPLADTQYF. DNA of the CDR3: TGTGCCAACAGCTTATCTCCCTTAGCGGATACGCAGTATTTT. Complete variable domain (other parts from reference TRBV11-1 and TRBJ2-3): EAEVAQSPRYKITEKSQAVAFWCDPISGHATLYWYRQILGQGPELLVQFQDESVVDDSQLPKDRFSAERLKGVDSTLKIQPAELGDSAMYLCANSLSPLADTQYFGPGTRLTVL.

A word on this clonotype: Given a much more abundant clone one base away, this may be a read error. The V and J genes are TRBV5-1 and TRBJ2-3; D remains ambiguous. The CDR3 extends over 12 amino acids. Germline CDR1 SGHRS, CDR2 YFSETQ. The chain's CDR3 is CTSSSSTDTQYF. In DNA form, the CDR3 reads TGCACCAGCAGCTCCAGCACAGATACGCAGTATTTT.

To note about this clonotype: The junction departs from the called germline gene at one end, perhaps through a read error. The J gene is TRBJ2-1, the V gene TRBV24-1; D might be TRBD2 (5 bases). The CDR3 contains 14 residues. Per germline, CDR1 KGHDR and CDR2 SFDVKD. The CDR3 nucleotides read TGTACCACCAGTGATTTGCGGGTCACCAATGAGCAGTTCTTC. This codes for CTTSDLRVTNEQFF.

A note on this clonotype: The junction differs from germline at one of its ends, possibly a read error. The V and J genes are TRBV28 and TRBJ2-3; the match to TRBD2 covers 8 bases. The CDR3 loop spans 16 amino acids. Germline lookup yields CDR1 MDHEN and CDR2 SYDVKM. This CDR3 is CVSYLGAGGLTDTQYF. The CDR3 DNA follows: TGTGTCAGCTACCTGGGGGCGGGAGGCCTCACAGATACGCAGTATTTT.

In the case of this clonotype: A read error may be the cause here, since a much bigger clone is one base away. The chain carries TRBV29-1 and TRBJ1-1, with D uncertain. CDR1 is SQVTM and CDR2 is ANQGSEA in the germline V gene. The CDR3 spans 12 residues. V was shortened by 8 bases and J by 4 bases, with 14 bases between the two germline ends. For the CDR3, the DNA is TGCAGCACTGCCCCCGCCCGCACTGAAGCTTTCTTT. It encodes CSTAPARTEAFF.

About this clonotype: This could be a read error, since a much larger clone is one nucleotide away. The V gene is TRBV6-1, the J gene TRBJ1-1, with D hard to call. This CDR3 is 13 amino acids long. The germline CDR1 and CDR2 sequences are MNHNS and SASEGT. The CDR3 nucleotides read TGTGTCAGCAGTCCCTCCCCGGACACTGAAGCTTTCTTT. Its protein product is CVSSPSPDTEAFF.

This clonotype occurred a few times. V usage is TRBV25-1 and J usage is TRBJ1-5, with D possibly TRBD1 on 5 matching bases. With 2 bases removed from V and 8 bases from J, the gap between germline ends came to 16 bases. CDR1 MGHDK and CDR2 SYGVNS come from the germline V gene. The CDR3 contains 15 residues. The CDR3 nucleotides read TGTGCCAGCAGTGAAACCGGGGGGGGGGTAAAGCCCCAGCATTTT. As protein: CASSETGGGVKPQHF.

On this clonotype itself: The junction departs from germline at one end; a sequencing error may be responsible. V usage is TRBV6-5 and J usage is TRBJ2-5; the D gene could be TRBD1 or TRBD2 (6 bases each). This CDR3 is built from 17 residues. From germline, CDR1 is MNHEY and CDR2 SVGAGI. The CDR3 nucleotides are TGTGTCAGCAGATCAGGGACACGGAGGGAGGACCAAGAGACACAGTACTTC. It codes for CVSRSGTRREDQETQYF.

This chain links TRBV28 with TRBJ2-1; 14 bases are a match to TRBD2. Germline loops: CDR1 MDHEN, CDR2 SYDVKM. J lost 7 bases, V lost 7 bases, and 18 bases had no gene match. The CDR3 length is 19 residues. The CDR3 protein is CASTIQGTSGRGLGNEQFF. CDR3 nucleotides: TGTGCCAGCACCATTCAAGGGACTAGCGGGAGAGGTTTGGGGAATGAGCAGTTCTTC.

On this clonotype: This could be a read error, since a much larger clone is one nucleotide away. This chain joins TRBV10-3 and TRBJ1-2, with D unresolved. The CDR3 loop spans 13 amino acids. The ends were cut back, 9 bases at V and 1 base at J, with 12 bases in the middle. Per germline, CDR1 ENHRY and CDR2 SYGVKD. The CDR3 protein is CAMRTDLNYGYTF. CDR3 coding DNA: TGTGCCATGCGAACAGATCTTAACTATGGCTACACCTTC.

In regard to this clonotype: The CDR3 ends on some other residue instead of the conserved phenylalanine or tryptophan, so this is likely a read error. The chain is built from TRBV6-2 or TRBV6-3 and TRBJ2-6; D is uncertain. Germline V CDR1 and CDR2: MNHEY, SVGEGT. V lost 5 bases and J 0 bases, leaving 17 bases between the germline ends. The CDR3 extends over 18 amino acids. The CDR3 reads CASSEWVDPDSGANVLTI. For the CDR3, the DNA is TGTGCCAGCAGTGAGTGGGTCGACCCTGACTCTGGGGCCAACGTCCTGACTATC.

Turning to this clonotype: The conserved final phenylalanine or tryptophan is absent from the CDR3, which likely points to a read error. The rearrangement joins TRBV18 to TRBJ2-5; TRBD2 agrees at 8 bases. The CDR3 is made up of 14 amino acids. With V trimmed by 4 bases and J by 4 bases, 5 bases remained unmatched. Germline loops: CDR1 KGHSH, CDR2 LQKENI. The CDR3 sequence: CASSHSGKTETQYL. Here the CDR3 DNA reads TGTGCCAGCTCACATAGCGGGAAAACAGAGACCCAGTACCTC.

In regard to this clonotype: Given the absence of the conserved phenylalanine or tryptophan at the CDR3 end, a read error is likely. The rearrangement links TRBV4-1 to TRBJ2-3; D is uncertain. From germline, CDR1 is MGHRA and CDR2 YSYEKL. CDR3 length equals 15 residues. CDR3 amino acids: CASSQEPSGTDRQYL. The CDR3, as DNA: TGCGCCAGCAGCCAAGAGCCTAGTGGCACAGATAGGCAGTATTTA.

Notes on this clonotype: Given the absence of the conserved phenylalanine or tryptophan at the CDR3 end, a read error is likely. This chain connects TRBV6-2 or TRBV6-3 to TRBJ2-7; TRBD1 matches at 7 bases. The CDR3 contains 14 residues. CDR1 is MNHEY, CDR2 SVGEGT, per germline. V was clipped by 4 bases and J by 1 base; unmatched bases: 4. This CDR3 reads CASSSGQSSYEQYL. The DNA for the CDR3 is TGTGCCAGCAGTTCGGGACAGAGTTCCTACGAGCAGTACCTC.